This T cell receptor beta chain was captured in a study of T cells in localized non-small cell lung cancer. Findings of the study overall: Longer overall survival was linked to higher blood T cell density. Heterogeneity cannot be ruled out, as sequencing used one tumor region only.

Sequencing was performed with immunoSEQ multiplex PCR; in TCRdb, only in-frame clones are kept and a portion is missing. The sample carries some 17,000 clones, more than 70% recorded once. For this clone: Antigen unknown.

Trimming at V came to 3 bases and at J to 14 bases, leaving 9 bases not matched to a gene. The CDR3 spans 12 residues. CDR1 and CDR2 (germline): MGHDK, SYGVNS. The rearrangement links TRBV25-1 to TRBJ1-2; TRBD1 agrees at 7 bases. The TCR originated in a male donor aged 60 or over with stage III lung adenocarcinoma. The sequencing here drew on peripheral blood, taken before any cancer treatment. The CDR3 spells CASSESLTGKTF. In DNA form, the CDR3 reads TGTGCCAGCAGTGAGAGTCTGACAGGGAAGACCTTC.